This entry features one TCR beta chain sequence. Lacking the conserved final phenylalanine or tryptophan, this CDR3 likely reflects a read error. The data stem from a study of T-cell reconstitution after alpha-beta-depleted transplantation in children. Unique molecular identifiers were incorporated when the TCRbeta library was constructed. TCRdb fed the PCR reads into MiXCR, producing one record per CDR3 protein. The data show over 85,000 distinct CDR3 sequences, approximately 10% seen once. Sequencing was performed on PBMCs from the stem cell graft donor, taken from the stem cell graft. This TCR was recovered from a human donor who donated a stem cell graft to a child with acute lymphoblastic leukemia.

The CDR3 sequence is CSATGTVLNTEAFY. DNA of the CDR3: TGCAGTGCGACCGGGACAGTCTTGAACACTGAAGCTTTCTAT. This chain links TRBV20-1 with TRBJ1-1; TRBD1 agrees at 7 bases. V lost 6 bases, J lost 0 bases, and 7 bases stayed unmatched. The CDR3 totals 14 residues. CDR1 is DFQATT, CDR2 SNEGSKA, per germline (reference sequence).